The 9 T cell receptor beta chains below all came from one sample that was sequenced in a study of regulatory T cells in long-lasting Graves disease. Time point defined: persistent/refractory GD, antithyroid drugs over 5 years with positive TRAb. Extracted PBMC RNA gave rise to the TCR library. Library construction for TCR beta used iRepertoire HTBI primers and Arm-PCR of CDR3 regions. In TCRdb, the multiplex PCR reads were re-called with MiXCR into one record per CDR3 protein. The sample includes 400,000 or so distinct CDR3 sequences, 23% of them seen just once. Sequencing was performed on peripheral blood mononuclear cells (PBMCs), taken when the disease was refractory, from a patient treated with antithyroid drugs. These receptor sequences come from a female donor with Graves disease.

This chain joins TRBV3-2 and TRBJ1-1; whether TRBD1, the table's D call, matches the DNA was not checked. TRBV3-2 is assigned pseudogene status. There are 18 residues in the CDR3. CDR3 DNA: TGTGCCAGCAGCCAAGATAGGGCGATAGCGACAGGGACAACTGAAGCTTTCTTT. Translation: CASSQDRAIATGTTEAFF.

The chain couples TRBV5-1 to TRBJ2-4, with 11 positions matching TRBD2. The J segment lost 3 bases and the V segment lost 2 bases, leaving 7 bases of the junction unmatched. Germline CDR1 and CDR2: SGHRS and YFSETQ. The CDR3 consists of 17 residues. The CDR3 region has the DNA TGCGCCAGCAGCTTAAGGGGACTAGCGGACCACAAAAACATTCAGTACTTC. Its protein is CASSLRGLADHKNIQYF.

As for this clonotype: At one end, the junction sequence differs from germline, possibly due to a read error. The V gene is TRBV11-2, the J gene TRBJ2-5, with a weak D call TRBD2 (6 bases). The CDR3 contains 16 residues. The germline V gene encodes CDR1 SGHAT and CDR2 FQNNGV. CDR3 region: CASSHSETGGDRDQYF. Written as DNA, the CDR3 is TGCGCCAGCAGCCATTCCGAGACCGGGGGTGATAGGGACCAGTACTTC.

This clonotype was seen more than once but under ten times. The rearrangement links TRBV29-1 to TRBJ1-1; D gene uncertain. The ends were cut back, 6 bases at V and 2 bases at J, with 13 bases in the middle. Germline V gene data show CDR1 as SQVTM and CDR2 as ANQGSEA. The CDR3 length is 13 residues. The chain's CDR3 is CSVLTTRNTEAFF. As DNA, the CDR3 is TGCAGCGTACTAACCACTCGTAACACTGAAGCTTTCTTT.

This clonotype was seen a few times. J is TRBJ1-2 and V is TRBV7-9; perhaps TRBD1 as D (5 bases). Per the germline V gene, CDR1 is SEHNR and CDR2 is FQNEAQ (reference sequence). The CDR3 spans 14 residues. V was clipped by 5 bases and J by 4 bases, with 14 bases between them. The CDR3 region is CASSAPGRSYGYTF. Here the CDR3 DNA reads TGTGCCAGCAGCGCTCCGGGACGGAGCTATGGCTACACCTTC.

This chain links TRBV3-1 with TRBJ2-7, with D possibly being TRBD1 (6 bases). The CDR3 is 16 residues long. Germline-derived CDR1 and CDR2 are LGHDT and YNNKEL (reference sequence). V was clipped by 0 bases and J by 3 bases, with 15 bases between them. The CDR3 DNA reads TGTGCCAGCAGCCAAGAAAGGACAGTTCATCTCTACGAGCAGTACTTC. Residues: CASSQERTVHLYEQYF.

In this sample, this clonotype turned up a few times. The chain combines TRBV29-1 with TRBJ2-7, with 11 bases lining up with TRBD2. The CDR3 length is 14 residues. Germline loops: CDR1 SQVTM, CDR2 ANQGSEA. Unmatched junction bases numbered 7, after V lost 3 bases and J lost 6 bases. The CDR3 region is CSVESSGRRSEQYF. DNA of the CDR3: TGCAGCGTTGAGTCTAGCGGGAGGAGGAGCGAGCAGTACTTC.

The rearrangement links TRBV6-2 or TRBV6-3 to TRBJ1-4, with D hard to call. The CDR3 has 15 amino acids. Germline CDR1 and CDR2: MNHEY and SVGEGT. Trimming pared 5 bases from V and 5 bases from J, leaving 15 bases between. CDR3 sequence: CASSELLTENEKLFF. The CDR3 nucleotides are TGTGCCAGCAGTGAACTGCTGACGGAGAATGAAAAACTGTTTTTT.

In this sample, this clonotype turned up many times. The CDR3: CSARAGGSYEQYF. In DNA, the CDR3 is TGCAGTGCTAGAGCGGGAGGGTCCTACGAGCAGTACTTC. The J gene is TRBJ2-7, the V gene TRBV20-1; 8 nucleotides align to TRBD2. Per germline, CDR1 DFQATT and CDR2 SNEGSKA (reference sequence). With 1 base clipped from V and 1 base from J, the junction kept 0 bases outside the gene matches. This CDR3 has 13 amino acids.